What follows describes a single T cell receptor (beta chain). The sample originates from a study of blood T cell repertoires in COVID-19. About the research overall: Acute and convalescent COVID-19 specimens originated in the United States, Italy and Spain. From T cells, B-cell-depleted T cells, or PBMCs came the material, which was cDNA or gDNA.

In the authors' workflow: Using reference gene primer amplification, nucleated cell counts were estimated. The method was immunoSEQ multiplex PCR; TCRdb's version includes in-frame clones alone and lacks a portion of them. V and J calls and clone size follow that table, whereas D and trimming were derived from the DNA. Of approximately 100,000 clones detected, around 81% appear once; the ten largest clones hold about 10%. The trim removed 6 bases at V and 4 bases at J, leaving 5 bases unmatched. This CDR3 contains 13 residues. The germline V gene has CDR1 SQVTM and CDR2 ANQGSEA. This TCR was recovered from a human donor in a cohort sampled during active COVID-19. This chain connects TRBV29-1 to TRBJ1-2; 10 nucleotides align to TRBD1. The sample was peripheral blood. The CDR3 DNA is TGCAGCGTAGACAGGGGGCGGCTCTATGGCTACACCTTC. Residues: CSVDRGRLYGYTF.